This T cell receptor (beta chain) is drawn from a study of CD8 T cells in Susac syndrome. TCR beta sequencing was performed on blood CD8+ and CD4+ T cells. Patients with stable or active relapsing-remitting disease, all of them treatment-naive, made up the multiple sclerosis controls. Random-hexamer reverse transcription was applied to about 0.5 to 1 ug RNA. Across 54 Vbeta and 13 Jbeta, immunoSEQ multiplex PCR amplified TCR beta CDR3. TCRdb reanalysed the immunoSEQ multiplex PCR reads using MiXCR and keeps one entry per CDR3 protein. The sample includes some 110,000 distinct CDR3 sequences, about 92% of them seen just once. Sequencing used CD4+ T cells from PBMCs. The receptor was isolated from a human donor with multiple sclerosis.

Here the CDR3 DNA reads TGCAGTGCTGAATGGGGGGGGACAGGGGGATCACCCCTCCACTTT. Its translation is CSAEWGGTGGSPLHF. The chain joins TRBV20-1 to TRBJ1-6, with TRBD1 matching over 11 bases. Unmatched junction bases numbered 10, after V lost 5 bases and J lost 10 bases. CDR3 length: 15 residues. Germline V gene sequence: CDR1 DFQATT, CDR2 SNEGSKA (reference sequence).